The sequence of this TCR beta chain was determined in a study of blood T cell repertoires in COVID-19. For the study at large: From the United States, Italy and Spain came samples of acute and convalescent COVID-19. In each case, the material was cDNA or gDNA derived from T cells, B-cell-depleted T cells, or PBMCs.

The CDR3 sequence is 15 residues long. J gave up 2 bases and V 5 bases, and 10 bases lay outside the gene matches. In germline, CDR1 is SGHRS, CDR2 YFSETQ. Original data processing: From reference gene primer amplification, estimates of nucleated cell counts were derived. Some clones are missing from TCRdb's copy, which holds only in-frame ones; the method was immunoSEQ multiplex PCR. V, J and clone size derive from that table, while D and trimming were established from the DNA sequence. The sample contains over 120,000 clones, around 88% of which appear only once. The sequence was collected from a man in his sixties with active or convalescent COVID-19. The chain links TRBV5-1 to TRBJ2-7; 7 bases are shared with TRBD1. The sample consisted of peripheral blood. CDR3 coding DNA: TGCGCCAGCAGTCGACAGGGACAGTCCGCCTACGAGCAGTACTTC. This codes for CASSRQGQSAYEQYF.